Shown below are 29 T cell receptor beta chains from a single sample sequenced in a study of radiotherapy plus CTLA-4 blockade in lung cancer. Libraries were prepared by immunoSEQ multiplex PCR; TCRdb keeps only in-frame clonotypes and omits some of them. In the table there are 110,000 or so clones, roughly 74% of which are singletons. The sample in question was peripheral blood, obtained from a patient treated with radiotherapy plus ipilimumab. These receptors came from a human donor with non-small cell lung cancer who had a partial response to radiotherapy plus ipilimumab.

This chain uses TRBV7-9 with TRBJ1-2; a weak D match, TRBD1 (5 bases). V lost 5 bases to trimming and J lost 4 bases, with 17 bases between them. CDR1 and CDR2 from the germline V gene are SEHNR and FQNEAQ (reference sequence). CDR3 length equals 15 residues. CDR3 coding DNA: TGTGCCAGCAGCCGGACCTCAGGGTCCTCCTATGGCTACACCTTC. Amino acid sequence: CASSRTSGSSYGYTF.

This clone came up a few times. The rearrangement links TRBV19 to TRBJ1-6, with 7 bases lining up with TRBD1. Germline CDR1 is LNHDA and CDR2 is SQIVND (reference sequence). V shed 7 bases and J 0 bases; nucleotides not matched to a gene: 12. This CDR3 is built from 18 residues. The CDR3 DNA is TGTGCCAGTACCTTCCGGGACAGCTCCTTCTCCTATAATTCACCCCTCCACTTT. Translation: CASTFRDSSFSYNSPLHF.

The V call is TRBV7-9, the J call TRBJ2-3; a weak D match, TRBD2 (5 bases). V lost 5 bases, J lost 5 bases, and 17 bases lay in between. Germline CDR1 SEHNR, CDR2 FQNEAQ (reference sequence). The CDR3 sequence is 15 residues long. The CDR3: CASSARTGRKDTQYF. For the CDR3, the DNA is TGTGCCAGCAGCGCCCGGACTGGCCGTAAAGATACGCAGTATTTT. The entire variable domain, with the rest obtained from reference TRBV7-9 and TRBJ2-3, is as follows: DTGVSQNPRHKITKRGQNVTFRCDPISEHNRLYWYRQTLGQGPEFLTYFQNEAQLEKSRLLSDRFSAERPKGSFSTLEIQRTEQGDSAMYLCASSARTGRKDTQYFGPGTRLTVL.

The rearrangement links TRBV18 to TRBJ1-1; D gene unclear. The CDR3 spans 16 residues. Between the trimmed V and J ends, which lost 3 bases and 5 bases, there was a span of 19 bases. CDR1 and CDR2 from the germline V gene are KGHSH and LQKENI. CDR3 coding DNA: TGTGCCAGCTCACCGCCCCCCTCCATCGATAGAACTGAAGCTTTCTTT. It encodes CASSPPPSIDRTEAFF.

The genes are TRBV25-1 and TRBJ1-5, with 8 nucleotides matching TRBD1. The junction had 4 bases not matched to a gene; V was cut back by 5 bases and J by 4 bases. This CDR3 spans 14 amino acids. The germline V gene encodes CDR1 MGHDK and CDR2 SYGVNS. CDR3 amino acids: CASSLQGANQPQHF. The CDR3 DNA reads TGTGCCAGCAGTCTTCAGGGGGCAAATCAGCCCCAGCATTTT.

This rearrangement joins TRBV7-9 to TRBJ2-7; weak D call: TRBD2 (6 bases). This CDR3 is built from 13 residues. Trimming shortened V by 4 bases and J by 3 bases, and 10 bases separated the two germline ends. The V gene's germline CDR1 is SEHNR and CDR2 FQNEAQ (reference sequence). The CDR3, as DNA: TGTGCCAGCAGCTCCCCGACTAGCTACGAGCAGTACTTC. It codes for CASSSPTSYEQYF.

This sequence joins TRBV4-2 and TRBJ2-7, with TRBD1 as a possible D gene (6 bases). V gave up 4 bases and J gave up 3 bases, with 13 bases separating them. The CDR3 has 14 residues. In germline, CDR1 is LGHNA, CDR2 YNFKEQ. The CDR3 spells CASSRGQGDYEQYF. The CDR3, as DNA: TGTGCCAGCAGCCGGGGGCAGGGAGACTACGAGCAGTACTTC.

The V and J genes are TRBV9 and TRBJ2-3; D perhaps matches TRBD2 (6 bases). This CDR3 contains 16 residues. V lost 4 bases, J lost 1 base, and 16 bases lay in between. Germline values: CDR1 SGDLS, CDR2 YYNGEE. The CDR3 nucleotides read TGTGCCAGCAGCCTCAGGAGGGCTAGAGGCACAGATACGCAGTATTTT. The encoded protein is CASSLRRARGTDTQYF.

The genes are TRBV2 and TRBJ1-2, with TRBD1 as a possible D gene (5 bases). The V and J ends lost 4 bases and 4 bases respectively, with 10 bases between them. The length of the CDR3 is 13 residues. Germline values: CDR1 SNHLY, CDR2 FYNNEI. As DNA, the CDR3 is TGTGCCAGCAGTGTGGACATCAGCTATGGCTACACCTTC. Its protein is CASSVDISYGYTF. Drawing the rest from reference TRBV2 and TRBJ1-2, the complete variable domain is EPEVTQTPSHQVTQMGQEVILRCVPISNHLYFYWYRQILGQKVEFLVSFYNNEISEKSEIFDDQFSVERPDGSNFTLKIRSTKLEDSAMYFCASSVDISYGYTFGSGTRLTVV.

V and J are TRBV15 and TRBJ2-5, with TRBD2 matching 9 bases. The J segment lost 4 bases and the V segment lost 4 bases, leaving 10 bases of the junction unmatched. In germline, CDR1 is LNHNV, CDR2 YYDKDF (reference sequence). This CDR3 has 16 residues. CDR3 protein: CATSTRAGGRRETQYF. The CDR3 DNA reads TGTGCCACCAGCACCCGAGCGGGAGGTCGTCGAGAGACCCAGTACTTC.

This clone was found a few times. V and J are TRBV28 and TRBJ2-5; D might be TRBD2 (6 bases). With 6 bases removed from V and 4 bases from J, the gap between germline ends came to 12 bases. Germline CDR1 MDHEN, CDR2 SYDVKM. The CDR3 covers 13 residues. Here the CDR3 reads CASSLGGGETQYF. CDR3 DNA: TGTGCCAGCAGCCTGGGGGGAGGAGAGACCCAGTACTTC. The full variable domain, rest sourced from reference TRBV28 and TRBJ2-5, is DVKVTQSSRYLVKRTGEKVFLECVQDMDHENMFWYRQDPGLGLRLIYFSYDVKMKEKGDIPEGYSVSREKKERFSLILESASTNQTSMYLCASSLGGGETQYFGPGTRLLVL.

V gene TRBV19 combines with J gene TRBJ1-5, with D unclear. The germline V and J ends were trimmed by 3 bases and 7 bases, with 16 bases remaining between them. The germline V gene encodes CDR1 LNHDA and CDR2 SQIVND (reference sequence). This CDR3 contains 15 residues. CDR3 in DNA: TGTGCCAGTAGTATCCCCGGGAAAGGCGGGCAGCCCCAGCATTTT. The encoded protein is CASSIPGKGGQPQHF.

The V call is TRBV28, the J call TRBJ2-4, with 10 bases fitting TRBD2. The CDR3 sequence is 16 residues long. The trim removed 3 bases at V and 7 bases at J, leaving 9 bases unmatched. Germline CDR1 MDHEN, CDR2 SYDVKM. The CDR3 spells CASSFELAGAVNIQYF. The CDR3 DNA reads TGTGCCAGCAGTTTTGAGCTAGCGGGAGCGGTGAACATTCAGTACTTC.

This rearrangement joins TRBV2 to TRBJ2-3; D is possibly TRBD2 (6 bases). From germline, CDR1 is SNHLY and CDR2 FYNNEI. V lost 0 bases and J lost 8, with 18 bases in between. The CDR3 totals 16 residues. In DNA, the CDR3 is TGTGCCAGCAGTGAAGCCCCGGGACTCGCCACGGCTACGCAGTATTTT. Translating it yields CASSEAPGLATATQYF.

This clone was seen a single time. The rearrangement joins TRBV18 to TRBJ2-7, with 12 positions matching TRBD2. The CDR3 sequence is 18 residues long. The ends lost 0 bases at V and 0 bases at J; junction bases unmatched: 6. CDR1 KGHSH and CDR2 LQKENI come from the germline V gene. CDR3 sequence (DNA): TGTGCCAGCTCACCACCGGTGGCTAGCGGGAGGGCCTCCTACGAGCAGTACTTC. Protein product: CASSPPVASGRASYEQYF.

This chain links TRBV28 with TRBJ1-2; the match to TRBD1 covers 8 bases. Germline lookup yields CDR1 MDHEN and CDR2 SYDVKM. Unmatched junction bases numbered 13, after V lost 2 bases and J lost 5 bases. The CDR3 runs to 17 residues. The CDR3 region has the DNA TGTGCCAGCAGTTTAACGGGACAGGATGCCCTTTTATATGGCTACACCTTC. Its protein product is CASSLTGQDALLYGYTF.

DNA for the CDR3: TGTGCCAGCAGCTTAGTGGGAGGGGGAGATGAGCAGTTCTTC. Residues: CASSLVGGGDEQFF. The chain joins TRBV7-8 to TRBJ2-1, with D possibly being TRBD2 (7 bases). CDR3 size: 14 residues. Deletions cut 1 base from V and 8 bases from J, with 12 bases between. Germline lookup yields CDR1 SGHVS and CDR2 FQNEAQ.

The chain couples TRBV5-1 to TRBJ1-3, with 8 nucleotides matching TRBD1. V shed 2 bases, J shed 0 bases, and the junction held 13 bases outside the gene matches. This CDR3 spans 19 amino acids. Germline CDR1 SGHRS, CDR2 YFSETQ. CDR3 bases: TGCGCCAGCAGCTTAGGGACAGGCGGCTCACTCAGCTCTGGAAACACCATATATTTT. It yields the protein CASSLGTGGSLSSGNTIYF.

The chain combines TRBV10-1 with TRBJ2-1, with 8 bases fitting TRBD1. CDR1 WNHNN and CDR2 SYGVQD come from the germline V gene (reference sequence). V dropped 3 bases and J dropped 7; count of bases not matched to a gene: 5. The CDR3 is 14 amino acids. The chain's CDR3 is CASSERDRKNEQFF. The CDR3 nucleotides are TGCGCCAGCAGTGAAAGGGACAGGAAAAATGAGCAGTTCTTC.

Only one count was recorded for this clone. The chain employs TRBV27 and TRBJ2-3; TRBD2 aligns across 13 bases. Unmatched junction bases numbered 5, after V lost 5 bases and J lost 3 bases. This CDR3 contains 16 residues. Germline V gives CDR1 MNHEY, CDR2 SMNVEV (reference sequence). The CDR3 region has the DNA TGTGCCAGCAGTATTATACTAGCGGGAGGGACAGATACGCAGTATTTT. This translates into CASSIILAGGTDTQYF.

The CDR3 region has the DNA TGTGCCAGCAGTGTTGTAGGGCTAGGGGATCAGCCCCAGCATTTT. This sequence encodes CASSVVGLGDQPQHF. The chain recombines TRBV6-1 with TRBJ1-5; TRBD1 might be the D (5 bases). In germline, CDR1 is MNHNS, CDR2 SASEGT. The V end was cut by 4 bases, the J end by 5 bases, with 15 bases between. The CDR3 is 15 residues long.

Notes on this clone: Relative to the germline gene, one junction end is altered; a read error may explain this. The rearrangement links TRBV10-3 to TRBJ1-5; 8 bases agree with TRBD1. Germline CDR1 reads ENHRY; CDR2 reads SYGVKD. CDR3 size: 15 residues. The CDR3 bases are TGTGCCACCAGTGAGTCGGACAGGGAAAATCAGCCCCAGCATTTT. Translating gives CATSESDRENQPQHF.

This chain connects TRBV5-6 to TRBJ2-1; D is undetermined. The CDR3 contains 12 residues. Trimming took 4 bases from V and 5 from J, leaving 7 bases between them. Germline V gene lookup returns CDR1 SGHDT and CDR2 YYEEEE. CDR3 residues: CASSPQNNEQFF. CDR3 DNA: TGTGCCAGCAGCCCACAGAACAATGAGCAGTTCTTC.

V is TRBV19 and J is TRBJ2-7, with 7 positions matching TRBD1. This CDR3 comprises 13 residues. Germline assignment: CDR1 LNHDA and CDR2 SQIVND (reference sequence). Trimming cost V 4 bases and J 6 bases; bases outside gene matches: 6. CDR3 sequence: CASSNNRGSEQYF. The CDR3 DNA sequence: TGTGCCAGTAGTAATAACAGGGGCTCCGAGCAGTACTTC.

The V call is TRBV20-1, the J call TRBJ2-3, with D hard to call. This CDR3 has 11 residues. Germline V gives CDR1 DFQATT, CDR2 SNEGSKA (reference sequence). Trimming took off 6 bases at V and 5 bases at J, with 9 bases between the two ends. CDR3 amino acids: CSARARDTQYF. For the CDR3, the DNA is TGCAGTGCCCGCGCCCGAGATACGCAGTATTTT.

The chain joins TRBV27 to TRBJ1-1; the D is unclear. CDR1 MNHEY and CDR2 SMNVEV come from the germline V gene (reference sequence). V was cut by 0 bases and J by 1 base, with 21 bases left in between. The CDR3 spans 19 residues. The DNA for the CDR3 is TGTGCCAGCAGTTTATCGGGTCGGAGAGGGCTCCGTGCGAACACTGAAGCTTTCTTT. Its protein is CASSLSGRRGLRANTEAFF.

V usage is TRBV7-2 and J usage is TRBJ2-1; 8 bases agree with TRBD2. The V and J ends lost 1 base and 8 bases, in that order; junction bases with no gene match: 10. CDR1 and CDR2 (germline): SGHTA, FQGNSA. The CDR3 extends over 16 amino acids. The CDR3 bases are TGTGCCAGCAGCTTAGATTCCGGGAGGGCCTTCGATGAGCAGTTCTTC. Amino acids: CASSLDSGRAFDEQFF.

This clone was counted a few times. The chain uses TRBV5-6 and TRBJ1-3; D ambiguous. Germline V gives CDR1 SGHDT, CDR2 YYEEEE. The CDR3 has 15 amino acids. V gave up 4 bases and J gave up 2 bases, with 13 bases separating them. DNA for the CDR3: TGTGCCAGCAGCAGGGTCGGGATTACTGGAAACACCATATATTTT. It is translated as CASSRVGITGNTIYF. The complete variable domain, with remaining parts taken from reference TRBV5-6 and TRBJ1-3, reads DAGVTQSPTHLIKTRGQQVTLRCSPKSGHDTVSWYQQALGQGPQFIFQYYEEEERQRGNFPDRFSGHQFPNYSSELNVNALLLGDSALYLCASSRVGITGNTIYFGEGSWLTVV.

This sequence joins TRBV10-3 and TRBJ2-7; D is possibly TRBD1 (5 bases). The CDR3 consists of 14 residues. Germline V CDR1 and CDR2: ENHRY, SYGVKD. The ends were cut back, 4 bases at V and 0 bases at J, with 10 bases in the middle. Here the CDR3 reads CAISGGASSYEQYF. The CDR3 coding sequence is TGTGCCATCAGTGGTGGGGCGAGCTCCTACGAGCAGTACTTC.